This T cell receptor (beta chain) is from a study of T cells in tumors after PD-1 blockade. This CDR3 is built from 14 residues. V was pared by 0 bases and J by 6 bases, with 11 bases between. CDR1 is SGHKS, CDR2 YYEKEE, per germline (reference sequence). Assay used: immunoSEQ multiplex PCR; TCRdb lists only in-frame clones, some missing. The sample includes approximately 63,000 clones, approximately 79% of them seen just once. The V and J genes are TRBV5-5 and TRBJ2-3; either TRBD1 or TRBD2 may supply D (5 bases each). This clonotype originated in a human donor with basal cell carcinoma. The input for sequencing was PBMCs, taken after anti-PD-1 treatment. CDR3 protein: CASSLDGGEDTQYF. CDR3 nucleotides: TGTGCCAGCAGCTTGGATGGGGGTGAGGATACGCAGTATTTT.